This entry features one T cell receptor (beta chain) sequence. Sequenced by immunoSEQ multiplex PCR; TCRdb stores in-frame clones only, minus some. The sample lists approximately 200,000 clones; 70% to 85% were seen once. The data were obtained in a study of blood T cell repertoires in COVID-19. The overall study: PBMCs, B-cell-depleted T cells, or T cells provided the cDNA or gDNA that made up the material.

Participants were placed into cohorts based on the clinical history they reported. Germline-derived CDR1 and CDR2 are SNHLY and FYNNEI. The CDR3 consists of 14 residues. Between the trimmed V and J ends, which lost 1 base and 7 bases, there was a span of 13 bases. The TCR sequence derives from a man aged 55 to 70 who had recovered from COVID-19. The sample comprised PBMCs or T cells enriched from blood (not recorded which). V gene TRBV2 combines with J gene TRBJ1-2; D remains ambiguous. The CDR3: CASSEVKRAGGYTF. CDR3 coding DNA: TGTGCCAGCAGTGAAGTTAAACGGGCGGGTGGCTACACCTTC.